This T cell receptor beta chain derives from a study of blood T cells in healthy people across ages. This clonotype was seen a handful of times. No antigen is known for it. Study-level points and caveats: There was a strong correlation between TCR beta diversity and naive T cell percentage.

The germline V and J ends were trimmed by 2 bases and 5 bases, with 17 bases remaining between them. Germline CDR1 and CDR2: SGHRS and YFSETQ. CDR3 length: 16 residues. Then a second PCR, running roughly 6 to 11 cycles, was carried out with a sample-barcoded 5' primer and a J-beta primer mix. Tagging of each cDNA molecule was performed by a template-switch adaptor with 12 random nucleotides. Using its own MiXCR run on the 5' RACE reads, TCRdb lists one record per CDR3 protein. The profile shows 550,000 to 750,000 distinct CDR3 sequences, around a fifth of them singletons. This rearrangement joins TRBV5-1 to TRBJ2-1; D might be TRBD2 (5 bases). The sequence derives from a man aged 65 to 79 in good health. The sample taken for sequencing was blood. This chain's CDR3 is CASSLVGLAENNEQFF. CDR3 DNA sequence: TGCGCCAGCAGCTTAGTGGGTCTAGCCGAAAACAATGAGCAGTTCTTC.